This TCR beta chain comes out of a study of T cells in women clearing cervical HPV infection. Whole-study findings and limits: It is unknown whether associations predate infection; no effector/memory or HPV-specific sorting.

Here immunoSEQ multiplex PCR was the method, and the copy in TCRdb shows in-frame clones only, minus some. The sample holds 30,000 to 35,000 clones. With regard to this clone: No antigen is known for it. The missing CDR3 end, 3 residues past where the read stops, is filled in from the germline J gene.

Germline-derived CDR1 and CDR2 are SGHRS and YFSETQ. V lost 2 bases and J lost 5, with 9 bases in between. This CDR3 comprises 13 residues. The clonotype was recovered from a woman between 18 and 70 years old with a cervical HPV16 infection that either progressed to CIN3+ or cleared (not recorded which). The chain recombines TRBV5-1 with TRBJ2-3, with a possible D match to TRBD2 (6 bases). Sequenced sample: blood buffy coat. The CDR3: CASSFRAGDTQYF. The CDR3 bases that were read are TGCGCCAGCAGCTTCCGAGCGGGAGATACG. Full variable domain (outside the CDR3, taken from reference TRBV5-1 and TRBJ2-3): KAGVTQTPRYLIKTRGQQVTLSCSPISGHRSVSWYQQTPGQGLQFLFEYFSETQRNKGNFPGRFSGRQFSNSRSEMNVSTLELGDSALYLCASSFRAGDTQYFGPGTRLTVL.